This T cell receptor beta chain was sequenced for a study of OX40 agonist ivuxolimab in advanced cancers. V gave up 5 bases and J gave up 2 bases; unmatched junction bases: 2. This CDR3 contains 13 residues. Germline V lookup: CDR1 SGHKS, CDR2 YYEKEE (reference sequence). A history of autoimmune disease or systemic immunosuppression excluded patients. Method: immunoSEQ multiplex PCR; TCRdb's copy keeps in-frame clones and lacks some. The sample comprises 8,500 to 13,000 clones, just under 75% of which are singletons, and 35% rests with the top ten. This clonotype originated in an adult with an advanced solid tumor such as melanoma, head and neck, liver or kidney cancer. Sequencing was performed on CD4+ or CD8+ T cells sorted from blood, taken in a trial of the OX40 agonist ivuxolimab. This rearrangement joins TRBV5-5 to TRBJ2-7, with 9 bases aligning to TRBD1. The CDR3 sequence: CASRGQGAYEQYF. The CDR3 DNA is TGTGCCAGCAGGGGACAGGGAGCCTACGAGCAGTACTTC.